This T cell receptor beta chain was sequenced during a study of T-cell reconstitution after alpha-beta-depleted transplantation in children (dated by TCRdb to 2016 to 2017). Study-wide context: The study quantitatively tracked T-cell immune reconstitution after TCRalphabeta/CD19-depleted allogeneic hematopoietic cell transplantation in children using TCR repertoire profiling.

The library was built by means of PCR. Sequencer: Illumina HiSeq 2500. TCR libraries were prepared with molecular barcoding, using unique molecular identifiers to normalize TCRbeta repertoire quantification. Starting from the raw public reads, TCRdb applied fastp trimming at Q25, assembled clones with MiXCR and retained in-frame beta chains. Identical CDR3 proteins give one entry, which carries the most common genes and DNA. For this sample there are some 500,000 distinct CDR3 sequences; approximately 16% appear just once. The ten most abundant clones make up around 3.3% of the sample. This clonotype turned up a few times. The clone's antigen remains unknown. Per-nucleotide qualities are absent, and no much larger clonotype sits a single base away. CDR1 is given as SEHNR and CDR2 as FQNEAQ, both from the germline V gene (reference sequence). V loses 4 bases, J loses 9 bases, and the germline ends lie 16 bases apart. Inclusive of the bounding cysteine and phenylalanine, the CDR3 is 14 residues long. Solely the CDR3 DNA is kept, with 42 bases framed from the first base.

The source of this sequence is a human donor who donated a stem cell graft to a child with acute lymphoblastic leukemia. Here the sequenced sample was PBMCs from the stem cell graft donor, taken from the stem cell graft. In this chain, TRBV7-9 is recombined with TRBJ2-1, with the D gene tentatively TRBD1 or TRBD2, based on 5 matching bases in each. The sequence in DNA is TGTGCCAGCAGCTCGGAAGGGGCGGGCGGTGAGCAGTTCTTC. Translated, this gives CASSSEGAGGEQFF.